This paragraph reports one T cell receptor beta chain. The entry originates in a study of T cells in Graves' hyperthyroidism and ophthalmopathy. TCR beta CDR3 regions were amplified from RNA transcripts. The TCR CDR3 first-round RT-PCR relied on the HTBI primer set. TCRdb used MiXCR to reprocess the multiplex PCR reads, holding one entry per CDR3 protein. The sample holds over 400,000 distinct CDR3 sequences; roughly 14% are singletons and the top ten take about 12%. Germline trimming cut 5 bases from V and 4 bases from J; bases unmatched to any gene: 4. The CDR3 is made up of 14 amino acids. CDR1 is SEHNR, CDR2 FQNEAQ, per germline (reference sequence). Exclusion criteria comprised uncontrolled infection, other autoimmune disease, pregnancy or lactation.

The origin of this receptor is a man between 18 and 35 years old with Graves' ophthalmopathy. V usage is TRBV7-9 and J usage is TRBJ1-4; 7 bases are a match to TRBD1. Specimen: blood. The CDR3 coding sequence is TGTGCCAGCAGCCCGGACAGGTTTAATGAAAAACTGTTTTTT. As protein: CASSPDRFNEKLFF.